This TCR beta chain was profiled in a study of blood T cells in healthy people across ages. Germline loops: CDR1 KGHSH, CDR2 LQKENI. V dropped 8 bases and J dropped 2 bases, with 8 bases sitting between them. The CDR3 covers 12 residues. A sample-barcoded 5' primer and a J-beta primer mix were used in a second PCR of roughly 6 to 11 cycles. TCRdb re-analysed the 5' RACE reads in MiXCR, keeping a single row per CDR3 protein. The repertoire has 800,000 or so distinct CDR3 sequences, more than 35% of them found once; the top ten carry 18%. This clonotype has ten or more counts. V usage is TRBV18 and J usage is TRBJ2-3; no clear D. The TCR comes from a man at least 80 years old in good health. Material for sequencing was blood. The CDR3, as DNA: TGTGCCAGCAGCCCCGACACAGATACGCAGTATTTT. This encodes CASSPDTDTQYF.